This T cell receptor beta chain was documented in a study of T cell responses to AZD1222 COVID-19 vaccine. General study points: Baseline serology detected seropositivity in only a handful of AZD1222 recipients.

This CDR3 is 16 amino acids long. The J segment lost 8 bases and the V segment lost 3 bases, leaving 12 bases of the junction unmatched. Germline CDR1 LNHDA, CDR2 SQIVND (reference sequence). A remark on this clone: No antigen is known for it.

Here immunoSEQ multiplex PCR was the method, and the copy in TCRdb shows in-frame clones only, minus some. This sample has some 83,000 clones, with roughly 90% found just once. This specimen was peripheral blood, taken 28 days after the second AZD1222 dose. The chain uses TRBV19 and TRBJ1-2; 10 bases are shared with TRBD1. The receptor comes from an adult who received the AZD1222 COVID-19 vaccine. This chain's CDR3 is CASSIEFRDRGPGYTF. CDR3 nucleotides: TGTGCCAGTAGTATCGAATTCCGGGACAGGGGACCGGGCTACACCTTC. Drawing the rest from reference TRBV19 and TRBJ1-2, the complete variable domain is DGGITQSPKYLFRKEGQNVTLSCEQNLNHDAMYWYRQDPGQGLRLIYYSQIVNDFQKGDIAEGYSVSREKKESFPLTVTSAQKNPTAFYLCASSIEFRDRGPGYTFGSGTRLTVV.